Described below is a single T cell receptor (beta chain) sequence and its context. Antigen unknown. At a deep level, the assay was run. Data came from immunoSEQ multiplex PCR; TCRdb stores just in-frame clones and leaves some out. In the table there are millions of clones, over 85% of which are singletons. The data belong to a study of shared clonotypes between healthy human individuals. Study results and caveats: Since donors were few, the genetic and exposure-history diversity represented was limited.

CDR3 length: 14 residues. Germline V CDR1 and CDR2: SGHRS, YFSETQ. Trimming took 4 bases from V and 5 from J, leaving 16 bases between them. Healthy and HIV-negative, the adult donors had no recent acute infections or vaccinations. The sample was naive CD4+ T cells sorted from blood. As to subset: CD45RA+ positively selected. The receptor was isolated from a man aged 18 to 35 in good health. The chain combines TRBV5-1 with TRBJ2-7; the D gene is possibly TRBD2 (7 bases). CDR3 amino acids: CASSLPGGADEQYF. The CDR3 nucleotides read TGCGCCAGCAGCCTTCCTGGGGGGGCCGACGAGCAGTACTTC.